This TCR beta chain was profiled in a study of cytomegalovirus exposure and HLA in healthy donors. Study-wide results and limits: Accounts indicate the classifier identified cytomegalovirus status with strong specificity and sensitivity.

While the first cohort had some 700 subjects, the donors belonged to the separate validation cohort of fewer than 150 subjects. With respect to this clone: Its matching antigen is unknown.

CDR1 and CDR2 from the germline V gene are MNHEY and SVGAGI. The CDR3 contains 13 residues. V lost 7 bases, J lost 6 bases, and 15 bases lay in between. Sequencing used immunoSEQ multiplex PCR; TCRdb keeps in-frame clones, though not all of them. The table includes approximately 240,000 clones, about nine tenths detected once. This TCR derives from a woman younger than 35 in good health and CMV-seronegative. The chain has TRBV6-5 and TRBJ2-5; D might be TRBD2 (6 bases). Sample: PBMCs. CDR3 in amino acids: CASTGTPGKTQYF. The CDR3 nucleotides read TGTGCCAGCACCGGGACTCCTGGGAAGACCCAGTACTTC.